One T cell receptor (beta chain) is described in this entry. This sample is drawn from a study of blood T cell repertoires in COVID-19. Study summary: From the United States, Italy and Spain came samples of acute and convalescent COVID-19. Sample material is recorded as cDNA or gDNA derived from T cells, B-cell-depleted T cells, or PBMCs.

V gave up 1 base and J gave up 3 bases, with 12 bases separating them. Per the germline V gene, CDR1 is SQVTM and CDR2 is ANQGSEA. This CDR3 has 14 residues. Authors' methods: Counts of nucleated cells, estimated from reference gene primer amplification, were obtained. The method was immunoSEQ multiplex PCR; TCRdb's version includes in-frame clones alone and lacks a portion of them. V and J calls and clone size come straight from that table; D and trimming were deduced from the DNA. The profile covers some 250,000 clones, with nearly 90% appearing a single time and around 0.7% taken by the ten largest.

The sequence came from a human donor in a cohort sampled during active COVID-19. Specimen: peripheral blood. The chain is built from TRBV29-1 and TRBJ1-2; perhaps TRBD1 as D (5 bases). The CDR3 bases are TGCAGCGTTGAAGGGAGGGGCAATCACTATGGCTACACCTTC. It is translated as CSVEGRGNHYGYTF.